This TCR beta chain was found in a study of blood T cell repertoires in COVID-19. Across the whole study: The United States, Italy and Spain supplied acute and convalescent COVID-19 samples. PBMCs, B-cell-depleted T cells, or T cells provided the cDNA or gDNA that made up the material.

In the study's own analysis: Nucleated cell counts were estimated from reference gene primer amplification. Assay used: immunoSEQ multiplex PCR; TCRdb lists only in-frame clones, some missing. The V and J calls and clone size were taken over from that table, and D and trimming were inferred from the DNA. The data show nearly 350,000 clones, with 80% to 90% seen just once and approximately 3% held by the top ten. The CDR3 has 17 amino acids. V usage is TRBV21-1 and J usage is TRBJ1-1; the table's D call of TRBD1 was not tested on the DNA. TRBV21-1 is assigned pseudogene status. This clonotype was sampled from a man aged 25-40 years with active or convalescent COVID-19. The sample consisted of peripheral blood. CDR3 amino acids: CASSKGTAEGSNTEAFF. The CDR3 bases are TGTGCCAGCAGCAAAGGGACAGCTGAGGGCTCGAACACTGAAGCTTTCTTT.